This T cell receptor (beta chain) was found in a study of Graves' ophthalmopathy and Graves' hyperthyroidism. Study at large: Before any treatment was given, at initial diagnosis, peripheral blood was collected.

Amplifying from RNA transcripts, the study obtained TCR beta CDR3 regions. An opening RT-PCR round employed HTBI primers and preceded a second-round multiplex PCR. TCRdb itself ran the multiplex PCR reads through MiXCR, one entry per CDR3 protein. Of approximately 160,000 distinct CDR3 sequences in the sample, around 39% were seen once. Germline assignment: CDR1 SGHAT and CDR2 FQNNGV. The CDR3 sequence is 14 residues long. Trimming stripped 5 bases from V and 2 bases from J, with 12 bases between. The V gene is TRBV11-2, the J gene TRBJ1-1; D might be TRBD1 (6 bases). The specimen sequenced was peripheral blood. The sequence derives from a man aged 25 to 40 with Graves' ophthalmopathy. CDR3 sequence reads: CASSTPDRNTEAFF. The CDR3 bases are TGTGCCAGCAGCACCCCGGACAGAAACACTGAAGCTTTCTTT.